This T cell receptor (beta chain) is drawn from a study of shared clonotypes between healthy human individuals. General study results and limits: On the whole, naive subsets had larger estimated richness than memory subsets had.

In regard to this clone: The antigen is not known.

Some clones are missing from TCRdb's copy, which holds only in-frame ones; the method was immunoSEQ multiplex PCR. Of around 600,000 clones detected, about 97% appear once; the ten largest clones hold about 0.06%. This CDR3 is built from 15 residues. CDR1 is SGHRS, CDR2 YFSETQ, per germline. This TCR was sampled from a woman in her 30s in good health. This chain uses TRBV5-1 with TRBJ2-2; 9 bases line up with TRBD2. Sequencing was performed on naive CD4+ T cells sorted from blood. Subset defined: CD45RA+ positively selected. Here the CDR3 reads CACTSGAGGTGELFF. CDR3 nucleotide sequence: TGCGCATGCACTAGCGGAGCGGGGGGCACCGGGGAGCTGTTTTTT.